Listed below are T cell receptor beta chains from one sample, sequenced in a study of long-term antiretroviral therapy in people with HIV. Repertoires were generated with immunoSEQ multiplex PCR, while TCRdb's copy carries only in-frame clones and drops some. The sample lists about 18,000 clones, about 81% seen once, with roughly 15% in the top ten. The starting material was unsorted PBMCs, obtained 0.3 years after starting antiretroviral therapy. Every receptor here comes from a woman between 50 and 59 years old with HIV. The conserved cysteine and the conserved F or W are not part of the CDR3 here. The order of the fields is clone size, J gene, V gene, CDR3 protein. Clone size is given for some rows only: seen once, a few or many times, or a class if the clone is expanded.

abundance: few; j_gene: TRBJ1-1; v_gene: TRBV11-1; CDR3aa: ASSPRDMNTEAF
abundance: .; j_gene: TRBJ1-2; v_gene: TRBV27; CDR3aa: ASSLTPTGSYT
abundance: .; j_gene: TRBJ1-1; v_gene: TRBV7-9; CDR3aa: ASSLAKVEAF
abundance: .; j_gene: TRBJ2-3; v_gene: TRBV19; CDR3aa: ASSTGGGLAGTQY
abundance: .; j_gene: TRBJ1-2; v_gene: TRBV5-6; CDR3aa: ASSLPGQGLAIYGYT
abundance: medium-sized; j_gene: TRBJ2-1; v_gene: TRBV7-8; CDR3aa: ASSFSRGSEQF
abundance: .; j_gene: TRBJ1-2; v_gene: TRBV11-2; CDR3aa: ASSPRDRPYGYT
abundance: .; j_gene: TRBJ1-5; v_gene: TRBV12-5; CDR3aa: ASGQFRTGRGSNQPQH
abundance: .; j_gene: TRBJ2-2; v_gene: TRBV11-3; CDR3aa: ASSAGQGATGELF
abundance: once; j_gene: TRBJ2-5; v_gene: TRBV15; CDR3aa: ATSVRLAGIYQETQY
abundance: .; j_gene: TRBJ2-3; v_gene: TRBV4-2; CDR3aa: ASSPLQRGMTDTQY
abundance: .; j_gene: TRBJ1-6; v_gene: TRBV5-6; CDR3aa: ASSLRGILNSPLH
abundance: few; j_gene: TRBJ2-5; v_gene: TRBV2; CDR3aa: ASSPGLVFGETQY
abundance: .; j_gene: TRBJ1-1; v_gene: TRBV18; CDR3aa: ASSPGLGGTEAF
abundance: .; j_gene: TRBJ2-3; v_gene: TRBV7-9; CDR3aa: ASTPPGLRTDTQY
abundance: once; j_gene: TRBJ1-1; v_gene: TRBV5-1; CDR3aa: ASSPTLSGDTEAF
abundance: few; j_gene: TRBJ2-1; v_gene: TRBV28; CDR3aa: ASSSRGALIPYNEQF
abundance: .; j_gene: TRBJ1-1; v_gene: TRBV5-6; CDR3aa: ASSWPQSPRREAF
abundance: .; j_gene: TRBJ2-4; v_gene: TRBV9; CDR3aa: ASSMGLAGGKNIQY
abundance: few; j_gene: TRBJ1-2; v_gene: TRBV27; CDR3aa: ASRDGGGYT
abundance: once; j_gene: TRBJ2-6; v_gene: TRBV4-1; CDR3aa: ASRGNPSGANVLT
abundance: .; j_gene: TRBJ1-5; v_gene: TRBV4-1; CDR3aa: ASSQVLRDTHQPQH
abundance: few; j_gene: TRBJ2-3; v_gene: TRBV4-1; CDR3aa: ASSQDGGITDTQY
abundance: few; j_gene: TRBJ2-3; v_gene: TRBV7-3; CDR3aa: ASSPLGGGTDTQY
abundance: .; j_gene: TRBJ2-1; v_gene: TRBV5-5; CDR3aa: ASSTSLAGNEQF
abundance: .; j_gene: TRBJ1-1; v_gene: TRBV27; CDR3aa: ASSITPGGFTEAF
abundance: .; j_gene: TRBJ2-3; v_gene: TRBV5-1; CDR3aa: ASSLAGSTDTQY
abundance: .; j_gene: TRBJ2-5; v_gene: TRBV12-5; CDR3aa: ASGPGAVGETQY
abundance: .; j_gene: TRBJ1-1; v_gene: TRBV5-1; CDR3aa: ASSLGTEGTEAF
abundance: .; j_gene: TRBJ1-5; v_gene: TRBV7-6; CDR3aa: ASSLETGFSQPQH
abundance: .; j_gene: TRBJ1-5; v_gene: TRBV2; CDR3aa: ASGWDQPQH
abundance: .; j_gene: TRBJ2-3; v_gene: TRBV28; CDR3aa: ASSPPYDPDTQY
abundance: .; j_gene: TRBJ1-1; v_gene: TRBV19; CDR3aa: ASSIWSNTEAF
abundance: .; j_gene: TRBJ1-1; v_gene: TRBV30; CDR3aa: AWSVRQTRNTEAF
abundance: .; j_gene: TRBJ2-5; v_gene: TRBV19; CDR3aa: ASSPWTGGETQY
abundance: .; j_gene: TRBJ2-1; v_gene: TRBV19; CDR3aa: ASRPDRGSEQF
abundance: .; j_gene: TRBJ2-5; v_gene: TRBV29-1; CDR3aa: SVEGQGEETQY
abundance: .; j_gene: TRBJ1-2; v_gene: TRBV14; CDR3aa: ASSRTGGRGYGYT
abundance: .; j_gene: TRBJ2-3; v_gene: TRBV5-1; CDR3aa: ASSRGGGDTDTQY